Shown below are 16 T cell receptor beta chains from a single sample sequenced in a study of shared clonotypes between healthy human individuals. Assay used: immunoSEQ multiplex PCR; TCRdb lists only in-frame clones, some missing. Of about 490,000 clones detected, 81% appear once; the ten largest clones hold about 13%. The specimen sequenced was PBMCs. These TCRs come from a woman aged 35 to 49 in good health. Some clones in this sample may be carry-over from other donors' samples.

The rearrangement joins TRBV7-2 to TRBJ2-3, with D possibly being TRBD2 (5 bases). CDR3 length: 15 residues. The germline V gene encodes CDR1 SGHTA and CDR2 FQGNSA. V was cut by 1 base and J by 2 bases, with 10 bases left in between. The CDR3 loop reads CASSLGLPNTDTQYF. The CDR3 region has the DNA TGTGCCAGCAGCTTAGGACTACCAAACACAGATACGCAGTATTTT.

The V and J genes are TRBV6-5 and TRBJ1-2; D is uncertain. Germline V gene data show CDR1 as MNHEY and CDR2 as SVGAGI. Trimming took 6 bases from V and 3 from J, leaving 14 bases between them. This CDR3 comprises 14 residues. For the CDR3, the DNA is TGTGCCAGCAGAGACCGACGAGCGGACTATGGCTACACCTTC. Translation: CASRDRRADYGYTF.

A remark on this clone: A far larger clone is one nucleotide away, so this likely arose from a read error. The same CDR3 is also encoded by other DNA sequences in this sample. The chain links TRBV11-3 to TRBJ2-3; 14 nucleotides agree with TRBD2. V lost 5 bases and J lost 4; bases outside the gene matches: 14. From germline, CDR1 is SGHNT and CDR2 YENEEA. The CDR3 totals 19 residues. CDR3 in DNA: TGTGCCAGCAGCGACAGAAGGGGGGGACTAGCGGGAGTGGCAGATACGCAGTATTTT. Protein product: CASSDRRGGLAGVADTQYF. Drawing the rest from reference TRBV11-3 and TRBJ2-3, the complete variable domain is EAGVVQSPRYKIIEKKQPVAFWCNPISGHNTLYWYLQNLGQGPELLIRYENEEAVDDSQLPKDRFSAERLKGVDSTLKIQPAELGDSAVYLCASSDRRGGLAGVADTQYFGPGTRLTVL.

Points on this clone: A far larger clone is off by one base, so a read error is likely. CDR3 residues: CASRPRGGETQYF. CDR3 DNA: TGTGCCAGCAGACCCCGGGGCGGAGAGACCCAGTACTTC. This chain uses TRBV7-3 with TRBJ2-5; D might be TRBD1 or TRBD2, each matching 5 bases. Trimming pared 6 bases from V and 4 bases from J, leaving 12 bases between. CDR1 and CDR2 from the germline V gene are SGHTA and FQGTGA. There are 13 residues in the CDR3.

The chain couples TRBV7-2 to TRBJ1-5; TRBD1 is a possible D gene (6 bases). The V gene's germline CDR1 is SGHTA and CDR2 FQGNSA. Trimming removed 3 bases at V and 7 bases at J, with 16 bases between. The CDR3 sequence is 15 residues long. Here the CDR3 reads CASSLGGGSWQPQHF. In DNA form, the CDR3 reads TGTGCCAGCAGCTTGGGGGGGGGCTCTTGGCAGCCCCAGCATTTT.

The V gene is TRBV10-3, the J gene TRBJ2-1; TRBD2 matches 7 bases. Germline V gene data show CDR1 as ENHRY and CDR2 as SYGVKD. Unmatched junction bases numbered 10, after V lost 5 bases and J lost 3 bases. The CDR3 has 16 residues. The CDR3 DNA is TGTGCCATCAGTTCCCTAGCGGAAGGGAACTACAATGAGCAGTTCTTC. It translates to CAISSLAEGNYNEQFF.

Of note for this clone: A far larger clone lies a single base away; this is likely a read error. Distinct nucleotide sequences in the sample also encode this CDR3. The chain employs TRBV7-9 and TRBJ2-5, with a tentative D call TRBD2 (5 bases). The CDR3 totals 14 residues. Germline CDR1 and CDR2: SEHNR and FQNEAQ (reference sequence). This CDR3 reads CASSFFSDQETQYF. The CDR3 DNA reads as TGCGCCAGCAGCTTTTTTAGCGATCAAGAGACCCAGTACTTC.

This chain joins TRBV18 and TRBJ2-5; D remains unclear. The CDR3 extends over 14 amino acids. Deletions cut 3 bases from V and 2 bases from J, with 10 bases between. The germline CDR1 and CDR2 sequences are KGHSH and LQKENI. The CDR3 spells CASSPVSLQETQYF. CDR3 bases: TGTGCCAGCTCACCGGTTTCCCTTCAAGAGACCCAGTACTTC.

A note on this clone: A much larger clone differs by one base, so this may be a read error. This chain joins TRBV15 and TRBJ2-6, with D uncertain. Germline lookup yields CDR1 LNHNV and CDR2 YYDKDF (reference sequence). This CDR3 is 15 amino acids long. Trimming pared 0 bases from V and 0 bases from J, leaving 3 bases between. This chain's CDR3 is CATSRDASGANVLTF. Written as DNA, the CDR3 is TGTGCCACCAGCAGAGATGCCTCTGGGGCCAACGTCCTGACTTTC.

The V call is TRBV19, the J call TRBJ1-5; weak D call: TRBD1 (6 bases). This CDR3 contains 14 residues. Germline lookup yields CDR1 LNHDA and CDR2 SQIVND (reference sequence). V was clipped by 0 bases and J by 4 bases, with 7 bases between them. CDR3 sequence reads: CASSIETGNQPQHF. In nucleotides, the CDR3 is TGTGCCAGTAGTATAGAGACAGGAAATCAGCCCCAGCATTTT.

Comment on this clone: Given a far larger clone just one base away, this is likely a sequencing read error. This chain joins TRBV6-4 and TRBJ2-4; D not certain. The CDR3 loop spans 13 amino acids. Trimming left V 3 bases short and J 5 bases short, with 8 bases between. Germline assignment: CDR1 MRHNA and CDR2 SNTAGT. The CDR3 DNA reads TGTGCCAGCAGTGAGACTGGCGAAAACATTCAGTACTTC. Translation gives CASSETGENIQYF.

The chain uses TRBV5-4 and TRBJ1-3, with D hard to call. Germline V gene data show CDR1 as SGHNT and CDR2 as YYREEE (reference sequence). The CDR3 covers 15 residues. The germline V and J ends were trimmed by 4 bases and 0 bases, with 11 bases remaining between them. CDR3 sequence reads: CASSTQEVSGNTIYF. CDR3 bases: TGTGCCAGCAGCACCCAAGAGGTCTCTGGAAACACCATATATTTT.

In the case of this clone: A read error is likely here: a far larger clone is one base away. Other nucleotide sequences from this sample produce the same CDR3. The rearrangement links TRBV5-1 to TRBJ2-3; D may correspond to TRBD1 or TRBD2 (5 bases each). Per germline, CDR1 SGHRS and CDR2 YFSETQ. The CDR3 runs to 16 residues. V gave up 3 bases and J gave up 4 bases, with 18 bases separating them. The CDR3 here is CASSSVPGQGSDTQYF. CDR3 nucleotide sequence: TGCGCCAGCAGCTCGGTCCCGGGGCAGGGATCAGATACGCAGTATTTT.

The V and J genes are TRBV6-6 and TRBJ1-5; a possible D gene is TRBD1 (5 bases). This CDR3 is built from 16 residues. The germline V gene has CDR1 MNHNY and CDR2 SVGAGI (reference sequence). The V gene lost 4 bases and the J gene lost 2 bases, with 15 bases spanning the gap. The DNA for the CDR3 is TGTGCCAGCAGTTCCCCGGGGGGGGGAGGCAATCAGCCCCAGCATTTT. Protein product: CASSSPGGGGNQPQHF.

V is TRBV19 and J is TRBJ2-7, with D possibly matching TRBD1 (5 bases). Per germline, CDR1 LNHDA and CDR2 SQIVND (reference sequence). The germline V and J ends were trimmed by 3 bases and 3 bases, with 15 bases remaining between them. CDR3 length equals 15 residues. CDR3 amino acids: CASSIGRTSFYEQYF. CDR3 sequence (DNA): TGTGCCAGTAGTATCGGTCGGACATCCTTCTACGAGCAGTACTTC.

The chain recombines TRBV29-1 with TRBJ2-1; TRBD2 aligns across 11 bases. Per germline, CDR1 SQVTM and CDR2 ANQGSEA. The CDR3 runs to 14 residues. J lost 4 bases, V lost 6 bases, and 5 bases had no gene match. The CDR3 protein is CSVSTSGSYNEQFF. CDR3 coding DNA: TGCAGCGTCTCAACTAGCGGGAGTTACAATGAGCAGTTCTTC.